This is a list of T cell receptor beta chains from one sample in a study of T cells in tumors after PD-1 blockade. Libraries were prepared by immunoSEQ multiplex PCR; TCRdb keeps only in-frame clonotypes and omits some of them. Here the sample spans roughly 12,000 clones, 60% to 70% being singletons. The sequenced sample was tumor tissue, obtained before anti-PD-1 treatment. The source of these receptors is a human donor with basal cell carcinoma. Each CDR3 is given with its conserved first and last residue. The order of the fields is V gene, D gene, clone size, J gene, CDR3 protein, CDR3 DNA. A D gene is named only where the DNA matches it firmly. Some rows mark clone size as missing; the rest say once, few, many or name a class of expanded clone.

v_call: TRBV6-4
d_call: TRBD2
clone_size: few
j_call: TRBJ2-1
cdr3_aa: CASSDSGLARNEQFF
cdr3_nt: TGTGCCAGCAGTGACTCGGGACTAGCGAGGAATGAGCAGTTCTTC

v_call: TRBV7-8
d_call: TRBD1
clone_size: .
j_call: TRBJ2-6
cdr3_aa: CASSLVPQRTGVPSGANVLTF
cdr3_nt: TGTGCCAGCAGCTTAGTACCCCAGAGGACAGGGGTCCCCTCTGGGGCCAACGTCCTGACTTTC

v_call: TRBV6-6
d_call: .
clone_size: .
j_call: TRBJ2-1
cdr3_aa: CASSYSGSYNEQFF
cdr3_nt: TGTGCCAGCAGTTACAGCGGCTCCTACAATGAGCAGTTCTTC

v_call: TRBV7-8
d_call: .
clone_size: once
j_call: TRBJ2-7
cdr3_aa: CASSRSGLSEQYF
cdr3_nt: TGTGCCAGCAGCCGGAGTGGCCTATCCGAGCAGTACTTC

v_call: TRBV2
d_call: .
clone_size: .
j_call: TRBJ1-5
cdr3_aa: CASSDGGRRASNQPQHF
cdr3_nt: TGTGCCAGCAGTGATGGCGGAAGGAGGGCTAGCAATCAGCCCCAGCATTTT

v_call: TRBV14
d_call: TRBD2
clone_size: .
j_call: TRBJ2-1
cdr3_aa: CASSQGSGGAYNEQFF
cdr3_nt: TGTGCCAGCAGCCAAGGCTCGGGGGGGGCCTACAATGAGCAGTTCTTC

v_call: TRBV5-5
d_call: .
clone_size: few
j_call: TRBJ2-1
cdr3_aa: CASSLAPRDNEQFF
cdr3_nt: TGTGCCAGCAGCTTGGCCCCTAGGGACAATGAGCAGTTCTTC

v_call: TRBV5-1
d_call: TRBD2
clone_size: medium-sized
j_call: TRBJ2-7
cdr3_aa: CASSKSGGGGEQYF
cdr3_nt: TGCGCCAGCAGCAAGAGCGGGGGTGGAGGCGAGCAGTACTTC

v_call: TRBV2
d_call: .
clone_size: .
j_call: TRBJ1-1
cdr3_aa: CASSSDNVNTEAFF
cdr3_nt: TGTGCCAGCAGCTCCGACAATGTGAACACTGAAGCTTTCTTT

v_call: TRBV4-1
d_call: TRBD1
clone_size: .
j_call: TRBJ1-1
cdr3_aa: CASSQAGTGRDTEAFF
cdr3_nt: TGCGCCAGCAGCCAAGCTGGGACAGGGAGAGACACTGAAGCTTTCTTT

v_call: TRBV10-3
d_call: .
clone_size: .
j_call: TRBJ2-7
cdr3_aa: CAIRPDVSYEQYF
cdr3_nt: TGTGCCATCAGACCCGACGTCTCCTACGAGCAGTACTTC

v_call: TRBV25-1
d_call: TRBD1
clone_size: .
j_call: TRBJ1-2
cdr3_aa: CASSAPGTVGGYTF
cdr3_nt: TGTGCCAGCAGTGCGCCAGGGACAGTGGGGGGCTACACCTTC

v_call: TRBV21-1
d_call: .
clone_size: .
j_call: TRBJ2-7
cdr3_aa: CASSKVGQKLGSYEQYF
cdr3_nt: TGTGCCAGCAGCAAAGTAGGCCAGAAATTAGGCTCCTACGAGCAGTACTTC

v_call: TRBV19
d_call: .
clone_size: .
j_call: TRBJ1-5
cdr3_aa: CASMGHEQPQHF
cdr3_nt: TGTGCCAGTATGGGCCACGAACAGCCCCAGCATTTT

v_call: TRBV11-3
d_call: TRBD2
clone_size: .
j_call: TRBJ2-1
cdr3_aa: CASSLASGAYNEQFF
cdr3_nt: TGTGCCAGCAGCTTAGCTAGCGGGGCTTACAATGAGCAGTTCTTC

v_call: TRBV6-2/TRBV6-3
d_call: TRBD2
clone_size: few
j_call: TRBJ2-4
cdr3_aa: CASSYLSGTRGDIQYF
cdr3_nt: TGTGCCAGCAGTTACCTTTCCGGGACTAGGGGGGACATTCAGTACTTC

v_call: TRBV7-3
d_call: .
clone_size: .
j_call: TRBJ2-7
cdr3_aa: CASSSGVSYEQYF
cdr3_nt: TGTGCCAGCAGCTCCGGGGTCTCCTACGAGCAGTACTTC

v_call: TRBV28
d_call: .
clone_size: once
j_call: TRBJ1-5
cdr3_aa: CATSSSNQPQHF
cdr3_nt: TGTGCCACCAGCTCCAGCAATCAGCCCCAGCATTTT

v_call: TRBV6-5
d_call: .
clone_size: .
j_call: TRBJ2-6
cdr3_aa: CASSYGRSSGANVLTF
cdr3_nt: TGTGCCAGCAGTTACGGACGGTCCTCTGGGGCCAACGTCCTGACTTTC

v_call: TRBV10-1
d_call: .
clone_size: .
j_call: TRBJ1-1
cdr3_aa: CASSELDKNTEAFF
cdr3_nt: TGCGCCAGCAGTGAGTTGGACAAGAACACTGAAGCTTTCTTT

v_call: TRBV5-1
d_call: .
clone_size: .
j_call: TRBJ1-2
cdr3_aa: CASSLEASGYGYTF
cdr3_nt: TGCGCCAGCAGCTTGGAGGCCAGTGGGTATGGCTACACCTTC

v_call: TRBV6-5
d_call: TRBD2
clone_size: .
j_call: TRBJ2-4
cdr3_aa: CASTGLAGGENIQYF
cdr3_nt: TGTGCCAGCACTGGACTAGCGGGGGGGGAAAACATTCAGTACTTC

v_call: TRBV6-5
d_call: .
clone_size: few
j_call: TRBJ2-1
cdr3_aa: CASSYSGEQFF
cdr3_nt: TGTGCCAGCAGTTACTCGGGAGAGCAGTTCTTC

v_call: TRBV6-5
d_call: .
clone_size: .
j_call: TRBJ1-6
cdr3_aa: CASTRTNNSPLHF
cdr3_nt: TGTGCCAGCACCCGAACCAATAATTCACCCCTCCACTTT

v_call: TRBV11-3
d_call: TRBD2
clone_size: .
j_call: TRBJ2-7
cdr3_aa: CASSPLLAGYEQYF
cdr3_nt: TGTGCCAGCAGCCCTCTCCTAGCGGGGTACGAGCAGTACTTC

v_call: TRBV5-4
d_call: .
clone_size: .
j_call: TRBJ2-2
cdr3_aa: CASSLWGADGELFF
cdr3_nt: TGTGCCAGCAGCCTGTGGGGCGCCGACGGGGAGCTGTTTTTT

v_call: TRBV25-1
d_call: .
clone_size: .
j_call: TRBJ2-1
cdr3_aa: CASSVTLSSYNEQFF
cdr3_nt: TGTGCCAGCAGTGTGACTCTCAGCTCCTACAATGAGCAGTTCTTC

v_call: TRBV24-1
d_call: .
clone_size: .
j_call: TRBJ1-4
cdr3_aa: CATSDSRQAGEKLFF
cdr3_nt: TGTGCCACCAGTGATTCTCGACAGGCGGGGGAAAAACTGTTTTTT

v_call: TRBV7-9
d_call: .
clone_size: .
j_call: TRBJ2-7
cdr3_aa: CASSPSPGEQYF
cdr3_nt: TGTGCCAGCAGCCCCTCTCCGGGAGAGCAGTACTTC

v_call: TRBV18
d_call: TRBD2
clone_size: .
j_call: TRBJ2-7
cdr3_aa: CASSPGSGTIYEQYF
cdr3_nt: TGTGCCAGCTCACCGGGAAGCGGGACGATCTACGAGCAGTACTTC

v_call: TRBV29-1
d_call: .
clone_size: few
j_call: TRBJ2-2
cdr3_aa: CSTSATNTGELFF
cdr3_nt: TGCAGCACCTCGGCGACGAACACCGGGGAGCTGTTTTTT

v_call: TRBV4-2
d_call: .
clone_size: few
j_call: TRBJ1-5
cdr3_aa: CASSQEGTGLPRPQHF
cdr3_nt: TGTGCCAGCAGCCAAGAGGGAACAGGGCTGCCGCGGCCCCAGCATTTT

v_call: TRBV29-1
d_call: .
clone_size: once
j_call: TRBJ2-2
cdr3_aa: CSAKTTDTGELFF
cdr3_nt: TGCAGCGCCAAAACGACAGACACCGGGGAGCTGTTTTTT

v_call: TRBV7-6
d_call: .
clone_size: few
j_call: TRBJ2-1
cdr3_aa: CASSLAGPGRGEQFF
cdr3_nt: TGTGCCAGCAGCTTAGCGGGACCCGGACGGGGTGAGCAGTTCTTC

v_call: TRBV7-9
d_call: .
clone_size: medium-sized
j_call: TRBJ2-2
cdr3_aa: CASSLTNGELFF
cdr3_nt: TGTGCCAGCAGCCTGACAAACGGGGAGCTGTTTTTT

v_call: TRBV19
d_call: TRBD1
clone_size: once
j_call: TRBJ2-2
cdr3_aa: CASGQGSNTGELFF
cdr3_nt: TGTGCCTCGGGACAGGGTTCCAACACCGGGGAGCTGTTTTTT

v_call: TRBV5-4
d_call: .
clone_size: once
j_call: TRBJ1-6
cdr3_aa: CASSRGNSPLHF
cdr3_nt: TGTGCCAGCAGTCGAGGGAATTCACCCCTCCACTTT

v_call: TRBV19
d_call: .
clone_size: .
j_call: TRBJ2-7
cdr3_aa: CASRRSSGDGSSYEQYF
cdr3_nt: TGTGCCAGTAGACGCTCATCTGGGGACGGGAGCTCCTACGAGCAGTACTTC

v_call: TRBV19
d_call: .
clone_size: .
j_call: TRBJ2-2
cdr3_aa: CASTFGINTGELFF
cdr3_nt: TGTGCCAGTACCTTTGGGATTAACACCGGGGAGCTGTTTTTT

v_call: TRBV5-4
d_call: TRBD2
clone_size: .
j_call: TRBJ2-3
cdr3_aa: CASRLTSGRADTQYF
cdr3_nt: TGTGCCAGCAGACTGACTAGCGGGAGGGCAGATACGCAGTATTTT

v_call: TRBV28
d_call: TRBD1
clone_size: .
j_call: TRBJ2-2
cdr3_aa: CAALRTGGYTGELFF
cdr3_nt: TGTGCCGCCCTCCGGACAGGGGGTTACACCGGGGAGCTGTTTTTT

v_call: TRBV6-2/TRBV6-3
d_call: .
clone_size: .
j_call: TRBJ2-4
cdr3_aa: CASSYHGGIDLAKNIQYF
cdr3_nt: TGTGCCAGCAGTTACCATGGCGGGATCGATCTAGCCAAAAACATTCAGTACTTC

v_call: TRBV7-2
d_call: .
clone_size: few
j_call: TRBJ2-6
cdr3_aa: CASSLVGGTGANVLTF
cdr3_nt: TGTGCCAGCAGCTTAGTTGGTGGGACAGGGGCCAACGTCCTGACTTTC

v_call: TRBV19
d_call: TRBD1
clone_size: .
j_call: TRBJ1-4
cdr3_aa: CASTFPTGGVTEKLFF
cdr3_nt: TGTGCCAGTACCTTCCCCACAGGGGGAGTCACTGAAAAACTGTTTTTT

v_call: TRBV7-9
d_call: .
clone_size: .
j_call: TRBJ2-2
cdr3_aa: CASRSEGGELFF
cdr3_nt: TGTGCCAGCAGATCAGAGGGCGGGGAGCTGTTTTTT

v_call: TRBV28
d_call: .
clone_size: medium-sized
j_call: TRBJ1-4
cdr3_aa: CASSTLSGSGEKLFF
cdr3_nt: TGTGCCAGCAGTACCCTAAGTGGTTCAGGTGAAAAACTGTTTTTT

v_call: TRBV29-1
d_call: .
clone_size: .
j_call: TRBJ2-3
cdr3_aa: CSVGSGTSTDTQYF
cdr3_nt: TGCAGCGTCGGATCCGGGACTAGCACAGATACGCAGTATTTT

v_call: TRBV10-1
d_call: TRBD1
clone_size: medium-sized
j_call: TRBJ1-2
cdr3_aa: CASSESRQGYGYTF
cdr3_nt: TGCGCCAGCAGTGAGTCTAGACAGGGCTATGGCTACACCTTC

v_call: TRBV30
d_call: .
clone_size: few
j_call: TRBJ1-2
cdr3_aa: CAWSPGEGFPGYTF
cdr3_nt: TGTGCCTGGAGTCCCGGAGAGGGGTTCCCTGGCTACACCTTC

v_call: TRBV14
d_call: .
clone_size: few
j_call: TRBJ1-4
cdr3_aa: CASSQDYAGSRRRLFF
cdr3_nt: TGTGCCAGCAGCCAAGATTATGCGGGGTCCCGACGCAGACTGTTTTTT

v_call: TRBV5-6
d_call: .
clone_size: .
j_call: TRBJ1-5
cdr3_aa: CASSHGRGNQPQHF
cdr3_nt: TGTGCCAGCAGCCACGGACGGGGGAATCAGCCCCAGCATTTT

v_call: TRBV5-6
d_call: .
clone_size: few
j_call: TRBJ2-2
cdr3_aa: CASSLEQVGTGELFF
cdr3_nt: TGTGCCAGCAGCTTGGAACAGGTGGGAACCGGGGAGCTGTTTTTT

v_call: TRBV7-9
d_call: .
clone_size: once
j_call: TRBJ1-2
cdr3_aa: CASSLDAGNYGYTF
cdr3_nt: TGTGCCAGCAGCTTAGATGCGGGGAACTATGGCTACACCTTC

v_call: TRBV6-2/TRBV6-3
d_call: TRBD1
clone_size: large
j_call: TRBJ1-1
cdr3_aa: CASSFGDRGRTEAFF
cdr3_nt: TGTGCCAGCAGTTTCGGCGACAGGGGGAGGACTGAAGCTTTCTTT

v_call: TRBV3-1/TRBV3-2
d_call: TRBD2
clone_size: .
j_call: TRBJ2-3
cdr3_aa: CASSPGTSRTDTQYF
cdr3_nt: TGTGCCAGCAGCCCCGGGACTAGCCGCACAGATACGCAGTATTTT

v_call: TRBV2
d_call: TRBD1
clone_size: .
j_call: TRBJ2-5
cdr3_aa: CASSGNRGETQYF
cdr3_nt: TGTGCCAGCAGTGGGAACAGGGGGGAGACCCAGTACTTC

v_call: TRBV6-2/TRBV6-3
d_call: .
clone_size: .
j_call: TRBJ2-2
cdr3_aa: CASSYPSPSFTGELFF
cdr3_nt: TGTGCCAGCAGTTACCCGTCGCCTAGCTTTACCGGGGAGCTGTTTTTT

v_call: TRBV2
d_call: .
clone_size: few
j_call: TRBJ2-7
cdr3_aa: CASSQWTRIEQYF
cdr3_nt: TGTGCCAGCAGTCAATGGACCAGAATCGAGCAGTACTTC